This T cell receptor (beta chain) was observed in a study of T cells after yellow fever vaccination. Study-wide findings and caveats: Booster samples showed a return of most primary-vaccination clones (around 96% CD4, over 70% CD8).

This clonotype was recorded at least ten times. Its specificity is not known. The germline gives CDR1 MNHEY, CDR2 SMNVEV (reference sequence). Trimming shortened V by 2 bases and J by 11 bases, and 11 bases separated the two germline ends. The CDR3 runs 12 residues. TCRdb fed the 5' RACE reads into MiXCR, producing one record per CDR3 protein. The sample lists hundreds of thousands of distinct CDR3 sequences; around an eighth were seen once. This specimen consisted of CD4+ T cells sorted from PBMCs, obtained 15 days after the yellow fever booster vaccination. The chain combines TRBV27 with TRBJ2-3; no firm D call. The TCR was taken from a man aged 18 to 30 who received the YFV17D yellow fever vaccine. CDR3 sequence reads: CASSLDWSEQYF. Written as DNA, the CDR3 is TGTGCCAGCAGTTTAGATTGGTCAGAGCAGTATTTT.